The TCR beta chain described here comes from a study of control samples from healthy donors and cancer patients. Germline loops: CDR1 SGHRS, CDR2 YFSETQ. V dropped 6 bases and J dropped 1 base, with 13 bases sitting between them. This CDR3 comprises 15 residues. Sequencing was performed with immunoSEQ multiplex PCR; in TCRdb, only in-frame clones are kept and a portion is missing. The sample contains some 110,000 clones, around nine tenths of which appear only once. V gene TRBV5-1 combines with J gene TRBJ2-2, with D possibly matching TRBD1 (6 bases). The sequencing sample was made of blood. The clonotype originates from a woman in her 70s in good health. CDR3 in DNA: TGCGCCAGCAACCTACAGGGATTGAACACCGGGGAGCTGTTTTTT. Translation gives CASNLQGLNTGELFF. The full variable domain, with the rest looked up from reference TRBV5-1 and TRBJ2-2, is KAGVTQTPRYLIKTRGQQVTLSCSPISGHRSVSWYQQTPGQGLQFLFEYFSETQRNKGNFPGRFSGRQFSNSRSEMNVSTLELGDSALYLCASNLQGLNTGELFFGEGSRLTVL.